This T cell receptor beta chain was captured in a study of shared clonotypes between healthy human individuals. The wider study: CD4 naive and CD4 memory each took three plates per donor, while CD8 naive took two and CD8 memory one.

About this clone: What it recognizes is unknown.

Original handling: Filtering was not the same, since immunoSEQ gave junction-only sequences without quality scores. The repertoire was sequenced with immunoSEQ multiplex PCR; TCRdb's copy has only in-frame clones and lacks some. The V and J calls and clone size are taken from that table; D and trimming were inferred from the DNA. Among just over 2,000,000 clones listed, over 85% were seen once. The study's findings and limits: Only blood underwent sampling, and tissue repertoires likely differ.

Trimming stripped 6 bases from V and 3 bases from J, with 8 bases between. This CDR3 is built from 13 residues. The V gene's germline CDR1 is SNHLY and CDR2 FYNNEI. The V call is TRBV2, the J call TRBJ1-4; D unresolved. This TCR was recovered from a man aged 18 to 29 in good health. Sequenced sample: naive CD4+ T cells sorted from blood. The subset here: CD45RA+ positively selected. Here the CDR3 DNA reads TGTGCCAGCAGGCTACAGCCTAATGAAAAACTGTTTTTT. It translates to CASRLQPNEKLFF.